Below are 18 T cell receptor beta chains sequenced from a single sample in a study of blood T cell repertoires in COVID-19. Repertoires were generated with immunoSEQ multiplex PCR, while TCRdb's copy carries only in-frame clones and drops some. The sample lists about 200,000 clones, 60% to 85% occurring once. Sequencing was done on a sample of peripheral blood. These receptors originate from a woman between 65 and 79 years old with acute or convalescent COVID-19.

This chain joins TRBV6-2 or TRBV6-3 and TRBJ1-5, with 12 bases fitting TRBD1. The CDR3 is 16 residues long. J lost 5 bases, V lost 4 bases, and 6 bases had no gene match. CDR1 and CDR2 from the germline V gene are MNHEY and SVGEGT. The CDR3 is CASSFLGQGAYQPQHF. The DNA of the CDR3 is TGTGCCAGCAGTTTCCTGGGACAGGGGGCTTATCAGCCCCAGCATTTT.

The V gene is TRBV7-2, the J gene TRBJ1-4; unclear D gene. This CDR3 is 14 amino acids long. The V gene's germline CDR1 is SGHTA and CDR2 FQGNSA. The ends were cut back, 4 bases at V and 3 bases at J, with 9 bases in the middle. The CDR3 here is CASSSSMANEKLFF. The CDR3 DNA is TGTGCCAGCAGCTCGAGTATGGCTAATGAAAAACTGTTTTTT.

The genes are TRBV5-1 and TRBJ2-5; D is possibly TRBD1 (5 bases). CDR1 and CDR2 from the germline V gene are SGHRS and YFSETQ. This CDR3 is 14 amino acids long. Deletions cut 2 bases from V and 5 bases from J, with 13 bases between. The CDR3, as DNA: TGCGCCAGCAGCTTCGGTACAGGTGCGGAGACCCAGTACTTC. Translation: CASSFGTGAETQYF.

This clone has just a few counts. This chain connects TRBV7-2 to TRBJ2-2; D is perhaps TRBD2 (6 bases). This CDR3 spans 15 amino acids. Looked up from germline, CDR1 is SGHTA and CDR2 is FQGNSA. V was clipped by 10 bases and J by 0 bases, with 15 bases between them. The CDR3 coding sequence is TGTGCCACCGGGCGGGACCGATCGAACACCGGGGAGCTGTTTTTT. This codes for CATGRDRSNTGELFF.

J is TRBJ1-1 and V is TRBV10-2; D might be TRBD1 (6 bases). Trimming cost V 6 bases and J 5 bases, with 22 bases left between them. The CDR3 runs to 16 residues. Germline V lookup: CDR1 WSHSY, CDR2 SAAADI. The DNA for the CDR3 is TGCGCCAGCAGGGACAGAATAAGAGGAGTAAGGACTGAAGCTTTCTTT. Translation: CASRDRIRGVRTEAFF.

The chain employs TRBV30 and TRBJ1-2; D is undetermined. The CDR3 runs 12 residues. With 0 bases removed from V and 8 bases from J, the gap between germline ends came to 10 bases. Germline CDR1 and CDR2: GTSNPN and SVGIG (reference sequence). This CDR3 reads CAWSVTRWGYTF. The DNA for the CDR3 is TGTGCCTGGAGTGTAACCAGGTGGGGCTACACCTTC.

The chain recombines TRBV5-1 with TRBJ1-1; D might be TRBD1 (6 bases). Germline V gene data show CDR1 as SGHRS and CDR2 as YFSETQ. This CDR3 region has 13 residues. The V and J ends lost 4 bases and 6 bases respectively, with 13 bases between them. The CDR3 sequence is CASSPLGQSEAFF. DNA for the CDR3: TGCGCCAGCAGCCCCCTCGGACAGTCTGAAGCTTTCTTT.

V is TRBV29-1 and J is TRBJ1-3; D gene ambiguous. The germline CDR1 and CDR2 sequences are SQVTM and ANQGSEA. The CDR3 runs to 12 residues. Trimming removed 4 bases at V and 4 bases at J, with 8 bases between. This CDR3 reads CSVVVLGNTIYF. The DNA for the CDR3 is TGCAGCGTTGTTGTTCTGGGAAACACCATATATTTT.

V usage is TRBV6-2 or TRBV6-3 and J usage is TRBJ1-5, with D perhaps TRBD1 (6 bases). With 2 bases removed from V and 6 bases from J, the gap between germline ends came to 17 bases. CDR1 and CDR2 from the germline V gene are MNHEY and SVGEGT. CDR3 length: 16 amino acids. For the CDR3, the DNA is TGTGCCAGCAGTTACCCCTCCCCGGGGGGCGGTCAGCCCCAGCATTTT. Its translation is CASSYPSPGGGQPQHF.

The chain links TRBV19 to TRBJ2-3, with 9 bases lining up with TRBD2. The CDR3 covers 16 residues. The ends lost 8 bases at V and 1 base at J; junction bases unmatched: 10. Germline V CDR1 and CDR2: LNHDA, SQIVND (reference sequence). The CDR3 is CASGQRVAGGTDTQYF. CDR3 in DNA: TGTGCCAGTGGGCAGCGGGTAGCGGGGGGCACAGATACGCAGTATTTT.

This chain links TRBV9 with TRBJ2-7; TRBD2 matches 13 bases. The CDR3 has 17 residues. Germline V gene sequence: CDR1 SGDLS, CDR2 YYNGEE. The V segment lost 3 bases and the J segment 0 bases; nucleotides outside the gene matches: 6. CDR3 nucleotides: TGTGCCAGCAGCGCCGGACTAGCGGGGGTGAACTCCTACGAGCAGTACTTC. It codes for CASSAGLAGVNSYEQYF.

This chain uses TRBV15 with TRBJ2-5; 7 bases line up with TRBD2. With 2 bases clipped from V and 0 bases from J, the junction kept 12 bases outside the gene matches. CDR3 size: 18 residues. Germline CDR1 and CDR2: LNHNV and YYDKDF (reference sequence). CDR3 region: CATSRTKGLAENQETQYF. The DNA of the CDR3 is TGTGCCACCAGCAGAACAAAGGGGCTAGCGGAAAACCAAGAGACCCAGTACTTC.

The chain uses TRBV5-6 and TRBJ2-1; 8 bases map to TRBD2. Germline V CDR1 and CDR2: SGHDT, YYEEEE. J gave up 5 bases and V 4 bases, and 2 bases lay outside the gene matches. This CDR3 is 13 amino acids long. The DNA of the CDR3 is TGTGCCAGCAGCCCCGGGAGGGACAATGAGCAGTTCTTC. As protein: CASSPGRDNEQFF.

J is TRBJ2-1 and V is TRBV18; D perhaps matches TRBD2 (6 bases). CDR3 length: 16 amino acids. Per the germline V gene, CDR1 is KGHSH and CDR2 is LQKENI. V lost 0 bases and J 3 bases, leaving 12 bases between the germline ends. CDR3 in DNA: TGTGCCAGCTCACCACCGGTCGGGACTTTCTACAATGAGCAGTTCTTC. This codes for CASSPPVGTFYNEQFF.

CDR3 sequence: CASSFVQGLGEQYF. The CDR3 nucleotides read TGTGCCAGCAGCTTCGTACAGGGTCTGGGCGAGCAGTACTTC. The chain recombines TRBV11-2 with TRBJ2-7; D might be TRBD1 (6 bases). Germline V gene sequence: CDR1 SGHAT, CDR2 FQNNGV. The CDR3 length is 14 residues. Trimming took off 3 bases at V and 6 bases at J, with 15 bases between the two ends.

This clone was seen a handful of times. V usage is TRBV4-3 and J usage is TRBJ1-4; 7 nucleotides agree with TRBD1. Per the germline V gene, CDR1 is LGHNA and CDR2 is YSLEER. The CDR3 is 15 residues long. The ends lost 0 bases at V and 8 bases at J; junction bases unmatched: 6. The CDR3 protein is CASSQDGTVDEKLFF. The CDR3, as DNA: TGCGCCAGCAGCCAAGACGGGACAGTTGACGAAAAACTGTTTTTT.

CDR3 DNA: TGCGCCAGCGGCGATACAGGACTAGCGGGGCTCGCAGATACGCAGTATTTT. This encodes CASGDTGLAGLADTQYF. The chain has TRBV10-2 and TRBJ2-3; 12 nucleotides line up with TRBD2. Germline CDR1 and CDR2: WSHSY and SAAADI. Losses at the gene ends were 8 bases for V and 4 bases for J; bases not matched to a gene: 13. The CDR3 sequence is 17 residues long.

Concerning this clone: A much bigger clone sits one base away, suggesting this may be a read error. Other DNA sequences from this sample encode an identical CDR3 as well. This chain uses TRBV5-1 with TRBJ1-1; 7 bases match TRBD1. Germline V lookup: CDR1 SGHRS, CDR2 YFSETQ. The V gene end was trimmed by 3 bases and the J gene end by 1 base; junction bases not matched to a gene: 3. The CDR3 contains 14 residues. CDR3 nucleotides: TGCGCCAGCAGCTCGGGACAGCCGAACACTGAAGCTTTCTTT. This codes for CASSSGQPNTEAFF.